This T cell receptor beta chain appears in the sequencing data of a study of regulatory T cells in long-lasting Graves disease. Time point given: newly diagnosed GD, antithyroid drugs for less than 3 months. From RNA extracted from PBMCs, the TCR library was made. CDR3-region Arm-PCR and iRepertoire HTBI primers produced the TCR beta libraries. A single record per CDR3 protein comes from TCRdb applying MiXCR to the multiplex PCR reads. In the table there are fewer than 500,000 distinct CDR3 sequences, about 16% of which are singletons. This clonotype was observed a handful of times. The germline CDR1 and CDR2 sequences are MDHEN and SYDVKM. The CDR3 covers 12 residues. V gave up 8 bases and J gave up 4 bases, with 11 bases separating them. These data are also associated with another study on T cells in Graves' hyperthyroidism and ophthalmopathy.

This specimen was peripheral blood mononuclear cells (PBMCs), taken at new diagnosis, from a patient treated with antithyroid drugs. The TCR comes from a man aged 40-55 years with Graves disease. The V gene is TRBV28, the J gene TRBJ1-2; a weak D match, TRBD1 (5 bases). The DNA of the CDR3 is TGTGCCAGCGACAGAGCCCCCTATGGCTACACCTTC. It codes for CASDRAPYGYTF.